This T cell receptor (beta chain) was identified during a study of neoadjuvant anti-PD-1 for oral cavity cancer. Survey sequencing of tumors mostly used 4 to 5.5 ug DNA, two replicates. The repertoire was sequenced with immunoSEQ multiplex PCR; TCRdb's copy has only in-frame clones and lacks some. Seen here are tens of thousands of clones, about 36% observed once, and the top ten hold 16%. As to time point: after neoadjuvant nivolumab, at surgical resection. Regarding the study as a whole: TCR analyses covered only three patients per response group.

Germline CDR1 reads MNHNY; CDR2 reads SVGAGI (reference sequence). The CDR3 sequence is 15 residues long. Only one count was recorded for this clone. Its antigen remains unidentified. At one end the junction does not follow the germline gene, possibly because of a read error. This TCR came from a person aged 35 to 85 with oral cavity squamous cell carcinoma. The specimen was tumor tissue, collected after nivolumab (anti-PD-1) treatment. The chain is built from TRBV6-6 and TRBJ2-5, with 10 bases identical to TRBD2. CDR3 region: CASSYSRTSGETQYF. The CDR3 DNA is TGTGCCAGCAGTTACTCGAGGACTAGCGGAGAGACCCAATACTTC.